One and the same sample provided the 28 T cell receptor beta chains below, sequenced in a study of CD8+CD57+ T cells in acquired aplastic anemia. In patients chosen for sequencing, flow cytometry had shown CD8+CD57+ cell expansion. The TCR beta profiling, which covered VDJ combination and CDR3 sequence, was carried out using genomic DNA as the template. One entry per CDR3 protein results from TCRdb running MiXCR on the reads. The data contain 150,000 to 170,000 distinct CDR3 sequences, about 52% of them seen just once; the ten biggest clones take up over 9.5%. Sequencing input: sorted CD4+, CD8+, or CD8+CD57+ T cells (not recorded which) from PBMCs. These receptors came from a human donor with aplastic anemia.

The J gene is TRBJ2-5, the V gene TRBV7-6; 9 bases align to TRBD2. The CDR3 runs to 17 residues. Losses at the gene ends were 2 bases for V and 1 base for J; bases not matched to a gene: 8. CDR1 and CDR2 (germline): SGHVS, FNYEAQ. CDR3 sequence: CASSLLNGLAIQETQYF. The CDR3, as DNA: TGTGCCAGCAGCTTATTAAACGGACTAGCGATCCAAGAGACCCAGTACTTC.

This chain joins TRBV20-1 and TRBJ2-3, with D possibly being TRBD1 (5 bases). This CDR3 contains 14 residues. Germline-derived CDR1 and CDR2 are DFQATT and SNEGSKA (reference sequence). The V gene lost 6 bases and the J gene lost 3 bases, with 16 bases spanning the gap. This chain's CDR3 is CSASPPQGTDTQYF. In nucleotides, the CDR3 is TGCAGTGCCTCCCCCCCCCAGGGTACAGATACGCAGTATTTT.

This chain connects TRBV20-1 to TRBJ1-4; 8 nucleotides line up with TRBD1. The trim removed 6 bases at V and 7 bases at J, leaving 7 bases unmatched. CDR1 and CDR2 from the germline V gene are DFQATT and SNEGSKA (reference sequence). CDR3 length equals 13 residues. The CDR3, as DNA: TGCAGTGCCGGACAGGGATGGGGTGAAAAACTGTTTTTT. Translated: CSAGQGWGEKLFF.

The J gene is TRBJ2-7, the V gene TRBV29-1; no firm D call. Germline CDR1 reads SQVTM; CDR2 reads ANQGSEA. This CDR3 has 12 amino acids. Trimming took off 4 bases at V and 0 bases at J, with 7 bases between the two ends. The chain's CDR3 is CSVGDSSYEQYF. As DNA, the CDR3 is TGCAGCGTTGGGGATAGCTCCTACGAGCAGTACTTC.

The chain links TRBV28 to TRBJ2-7, with D tentatively TRBD1 or TRBD2 (5 bases each). The V and J ends lost 5 bases and 0 bases respectively, with 11 bases between them. This CDR3 contains 14 residues. Germline V gene sequence: CDR1 MDHEN, CDR2 SYDVKM. Here the CDR3 DNA reads TGTGCCAGCAGTCCCCTAGGGACCTCCTACGAGCAGTACTTC. It is translated as CASSPLGTSYEQYF. Complete variable domain (other parts from reference TRBV28 and TRBJ2-7): DVKVTQSSRYLVKRTGEKVFLECVQDMDHENMFWYRQDPGLGLRLIYFSYDVKMKEKGDIPEGYSVSREKKERFSLILESASTNQTSMYLCASSPLGTSYEQYFGPGTRLTVT.

Only a few counts were recorded for this clonotype. The gene calls are TRBV2 and TRBJ2-5, with TRBD2 matching 10 bases. The germline V gene has CDR1 SNHLY and CDR2 FYNNEI. Germline trimming cut 4 bases from V and 5 bases from J; bases unmatched to any gene: 4. This CDR3 comprises 14 residues. The CDR3 here is CASSASSGGETQYF. The CDR3 nucleotides read TGTGCCAGCAGTGCTTCTAGCGGGGGTGAGACCCAGTACTTC.

This clonotype has at least ten counts. The rearrangement links TRBV3-1 to TRBJ2-1; 9 bases are shared with TRBD2. V dropped 0 bases and J dropped 12; count of bases not matched to a gene: 9. CDR3 length: 15 amino acids. CDR1 is LGHDT and CDR2 is YNNKEL in the germline V gene (reference sequence). The chain's CDR3 is CASSQDRTSGRLQFF. CDR3 nucleotides: TGTGCCAGCAGCCAAGATCGTACTAGCGGGCGTTTGCAGTTCTTC.

The chain couples TRBV7-2 to TRBJ2-7; D not certain. The CDR3 loop spans 13 amino acids. Trimming took off 2 bases at V and 0 bases at J, with 5 bases between the two ends. Germline CDR1 reads SGHTA; CDR2 reads FQGNSA. CDR3 region: CASSLPASYEQYF. The CDR3 coding sequence is TGTGCCAGCAGCTTACCAGCCTCCTACGAGCAGTACTTC. Looking up the rest from reference TRBV7-2 and TRBJ2-7 gives the full variable domain: GAGVSQSPSNKVTEKGKDVELRCDPISGHTALYWYRQSLGQGLEFLIYFQGNSAPDKSGLPSDRFSAERTGGSVSTLTIQRTQQEDSAVYLCASSLPASYEQYFGPGTRLTVT.

V usage is TRBV11-1 and J usage is TRBJ2-1; maybe TRBD2 (5 bases). Germline loops: CDR1 SGHAT, CDR2 FQDESV (reference sequence). V was cut by 1 base and J by 4 bases, with 17 bases left in between. There are 17 residues in the CDR3. The DNA for the CDR3 is TGTGCCAGCAGCTTAGGCGGGTGGGGTCGTAATTACAATGAGCAGTTCTTC. The encoded protein is CASSLGGWGRNYNEQFF.

With respect to this clonotype: A much more abundant neighbour one base away suggests this may be a read error. V usage is TRBV9 and J usage is TRBJ1-1; no reliable D call. The CDR3 covers 16 residues. CDR1 and CDR2 (germline): SGDLS, YYNGEE. The CDR3 reads CASSPKAQVLNTGAFF. DNA for the CDR3: TGTGCCAGCAGCCCCAAAGCACAAGTCTTGAACACTGGAGCTTTCTTT.

To note about this clonotype: At one end, the junction sequence differs from germline, possibly due to a read error. The genes are TRBV10-3 and TRBJ1-5, with unresolved D. The length of the CDR3 is 14 residues. Per germline, CDR1 ENHRY and CDR2 SYGVKD. In DNA, the CDR3 is TGTGCCACCTCTGAAGGGATGAGCAATCAGCCCCAGCATTTC. This codes for CATSEGMSNQPQHF.

The chain uses TRBV7-3 and TRBJ2-5; 8 bases line up with TRBD1. Germline trimming cut 2 bases from V and 4 bases from J; bases unmatched to any gene: 3. Germline lookup yields CDR1 SGHTA and CDR2 FQGTGA. The length of the CDR3 is 14 residues. The CDR3 is CASSLGQGLETQYF. CDR3 nucleotide sequence: TGTGCCAGCAGCTTAGGACAGGGATTAGAGACCCAGTACTTC.

This clonotype was seen repeatedly, ten times or more. This rearrangement joins TRBV6-1 to TRBJ2-6; D tentatively reads TRBD1 or TRBD2 (5 bases each). This CDR3 has 15 residues. Trimming took off 0 bases at V and 4 bases at J, with 7 bases between the two ends. CDR1 and CDR2 from the germline V gene are MNHNS and SASEGT. For the CDR3, the DNA is TGTGCCAGCAGTGAAGCGGGGACGGGGGCCAACGTCCTGACTTTC. It is translated as CASSEAGTGANVLTF.

This clonotype was counted many times. The chain links TRBV10-1 to TRBJ2-3; D unclear. CDR1 and CDR2 (germline): WNHNN, SYGVQD (reference sequence). Trimming took off 2 bases at V and 2 bases at J, with 8 bases between the two ends. The CDR3 runs to 14 residues. CDR3 protein: CASSEEWNTDTQYF. CDR3 nucleotide sequence: TGCGCCAGCAGTGAGGAGTGGAACACAGATACGCAGTATTTT.

The rearrangement links TRBV2 to TRBJ2-1; 8 bases are a match to TRBD1. The germline gives CDR1 SNHLY, CDR2 FYNNEI. J gave up 9 bases and V 5 bases, and 12 bases lay outside the gene matches. The CDR3 spans 15 residues. The CDR3 nucleotides read TGTGCCAGCAGTACCGACAGGGGATGGGGTAGTGAGCAGTTCTTC. Its protein is CASSTDRGWGSEQFF.

The rearrangement uses TRBV3-1 and TRBJ1-2, with TRBD1 matching over 9 bases. The V and J ends lost 5 bases and 6 bases, in that order; junction bases with no gene match: 10. Germline-derived CDR1 and CDR2 are LGHDT and YNNKEL (reference sequence). This CDR3 spans 15 amino acids. The CDR3 DNA reads as TGTGCCAGCAGCGCCCCCCCGTGGACAGGGGATGGCTACACCTTC. Its translation: CASSAPPWTGDGYTF.

This clonotype appeared many times. A read error may account for a junction end that differs from germline. The chain has TRBV20-1 and TRBJ2-7; 7 positions match TRBD2. The CDR3 has 14 amino acids. Germline values: CDR1 DFQATT, CDR2 SNEGSKA (reference sequence). CDR3 sequence reads: CSAQGTTLLYQQYF. In DNA, the CDR3 is TGCAGTGCTCAAGGGACTACCCTTCTCTACCAGCAGTACTTC.

This clonotype was seen more than once but under ten times. V usage is TRBV20-1 and J usage is TRBJ2-1; 8 bases map to TRBD1. The ends lost 3 bases at V and 6 bases at J; junction bases unmatched: 7. CDR1 is DFQATT and CDR2 is SNEGSKA in the germline V gene (reference sequence). The CDR3 consists of 14 residues. CDR3 bases: TGCAGTGCTAGTTTGCATGACAGGGGCAATGAGCAGTTCTTC. This sequence encodes CSASLHDRGNEQFF.

This clonotype was counted at least ten times. This rearrangement joins TRBV5-1 to TRBJ2-1, with TRBD1 identical over 12 bases. This CDR3 has 16 residues. With 4 bases clipped from V and 5 bases from J, the junction kept 7 bases outside the gene matches. Germline V gene data show CDR1 as SGHRS and CDR2 as YFSETQ. The CDR3 reads CASSPAGTGGNNEQFF. The CDR3, as DNA: TGCGCCAGCAGCCCGGCTGGGACAGGGGGCAACAATGAGCAGTTCTTC.

J is TRBJ2-7 and V is TRBV7-9; unclear D gene. This CDR3 has 14 residues. Germline V lookup: CDR1 SEHNR, CDR2 FQNEAQ (reference sequence). The ends were cut back, 2 bases at V and 0 bases at J, with 8 bases in the middle. CDR3 DNA: TGTGCCAGCAGCTTACCCCCCCGCTCCTACGAGCAGTACTTC. Residues: CASSLPPRSYEQYF.

The sample holds one count of this clonotype. The rearrangement uses TRBV7-9 and TRBJ1-1; TRBD1 might be the D (5 bases). The V and J ends lost 0 bases and 3 bases respectively, with 8 bases between them. The CDR3 sequence is 14 residues long. Germline values: CDR1 SEHNR, CDR2 FQNEAQ (reference sequence). CDR3 region: CASSLAAGHTEAFF. The CDR3 DNA follows: TGTGCCAGCAGCTTAGCTGCGGGGCACACTGAAGCTTTCTTT.

This chain uses TRBV2 with TRBJ2-1; 8 bases fit TRBD2. CDR1 is SNHLY and CDR2 is FYNNEI in the germline V gene. Trimming cost V 6 bases and J 3 bases; bases outside gene matches: 13. The CDR3 is made up of 17 amino acids. CDR3 protein: CASSLSVGTRGYNEQFF. CDR3 DNA: TGTGCCAGCAGCCTCTCCGTGGGGACTAGGGGCTACAATGAGCAGTTCTTC.

This clonotype was recorded once. The chain carries TRBV2 and TRBJ2-7, with 9 bases lining up with TRBD1. This CDR3 region has 15 residues. Germline lookup yields CDR1 SNHLY and CDR2 FYNNEI. Trimming cost V 2 bases and J 1 base; bases outside gene matches: 3. CDR3: CASSEKGQGSYEQYF. CDR3 nucleotide sequence: TGTGCCAGCAGTGAAAAGGGACAGGGATCCTACGAGCAGTACTTC. The full variable domain, with the rest looked up from reference TRBV2 and TRBJ2-7, is EPEVTQTPSHQVTQMGQEVILRCVPISNHLYFYWYRQILGQKVEFLVSFYNNEISEKSEIFDDQFSVERPDGSNFTLKIRSTKLEDSAMYFCASSEKGQGSYEQYFGPGTRLTVT.

At least ten counts were recorded for this clonotype. The rearrangement uses TRBV20-1 and TRBJ1-2, with TRBD1 matching 7 bases. The CDR3 consists of 14 residues. Germline CDR1 reads DFQATT; CDR2 reads SNEGSKA (reference sequence). The trim removed 6 bases at V and 0 bases at J, leaving 7 bases unmatched. The CDR3 region is CSASRQGTNYGYTF. The CDR3 DNA reads as TGCAGTGCGAGCAGACAGGGCACTAACTATGGCTACACCTTC.

The chain employs TRBV19 and TRBJ1-1, with 7 bases matching TRBD1. Germline trimming cut 11 bases from V and 4 bases from J; bases unmatched to any gene: 10. Germline V CDR1 and CDR2: LNHDA, SQIVND (reference sequence). The CDR3 loop spans 13 amino acids. CDR3 sequence (DNA): TGTGCCTCCGGGACAGCGGCGGGCACTGAAGCTTTCTTT. Protein product: CASGTAAGTEAFF.

This chain links TRBV9 with TRBJ2-7, with 12 bases lining up with TRBD2. The CDR3 loop spans 15 amino acids. Germline assignment: CDR1 SGDLS and CDR2 YYNGEE. Unmatched junction bases numbered 4, after V lost 3 bases and J lost 3 bases. The CDR3 DNA is TGTGCCAGCAGCGCCGGACTAGCGGGGAGCTACGAGCAGTACTTC. It translates to CASSAGLAGSYEQYF.

The rearrangement links TRBV24-1 to TRBJ1-2, with D tentatively TRBD1 (5 bases). The CDR3 covers 16 residues. Germline values: CDR1 KGHDR, CDR2 SFDVKD. Trimming removed 5 bases from V and 3 bases from J, with 18 bases in between. The CDR3 bases are TGTGCCACCAGTGGTTCAGGTGTGGGACCTCACTATGGCTACACCTTC. It is translated as CATSGSGVGPHYGYTF.

In DNA, the CDR3 is TGTGCCAGCAGTGCCTCCGGGACAGGGGGCTACGAGCAGTACTTC. The encoded protein is CASSASGTGGYEQYF. The chain links TRBV6-1 to TRBJ2-7; TRBD1 matches 11 bases. Germline CDR1 reads MNHNS; CDR2 reads SASEGT. The CDR3 spans 15 residues. Trimming removed 4 bases from V and 3 bases from J; junction bases left unmatched: 5.